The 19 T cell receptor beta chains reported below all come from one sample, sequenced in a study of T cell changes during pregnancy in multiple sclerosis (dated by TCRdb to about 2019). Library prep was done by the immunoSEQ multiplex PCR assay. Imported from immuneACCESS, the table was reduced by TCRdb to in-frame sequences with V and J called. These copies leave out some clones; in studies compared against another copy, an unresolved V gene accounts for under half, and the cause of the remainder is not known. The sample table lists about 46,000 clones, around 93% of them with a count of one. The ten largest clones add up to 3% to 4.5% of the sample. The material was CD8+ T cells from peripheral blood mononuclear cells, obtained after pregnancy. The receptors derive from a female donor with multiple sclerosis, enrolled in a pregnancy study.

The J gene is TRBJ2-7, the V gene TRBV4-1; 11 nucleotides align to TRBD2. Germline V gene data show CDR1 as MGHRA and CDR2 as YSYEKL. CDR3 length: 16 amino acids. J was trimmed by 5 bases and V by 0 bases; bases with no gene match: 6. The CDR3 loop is CASSQEGLAGSHEQYF. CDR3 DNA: TGCGCCAGCAGCCAAGAAGGACTAGCGGGTTCCCACGAGCAGTACTTC.

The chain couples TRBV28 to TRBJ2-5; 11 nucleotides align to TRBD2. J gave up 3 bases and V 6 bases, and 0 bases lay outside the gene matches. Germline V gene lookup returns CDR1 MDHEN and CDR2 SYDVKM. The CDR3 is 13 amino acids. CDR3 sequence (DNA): TGTGCCAGCAGACTAGCGGGAGAAGAGACCCAGTACTTC. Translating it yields CASRLAGEETQYF. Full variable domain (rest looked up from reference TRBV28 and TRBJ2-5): DVKVTQSSRYLVKRTGEKVFLECVQDMDHENMFWYRQDPGLGLRLIYFSYDVKMKEKGDIPEGYSVSREKKERFSLILESASTNQTSMYLCASRLAGEETQYFGPGTRLLVL.

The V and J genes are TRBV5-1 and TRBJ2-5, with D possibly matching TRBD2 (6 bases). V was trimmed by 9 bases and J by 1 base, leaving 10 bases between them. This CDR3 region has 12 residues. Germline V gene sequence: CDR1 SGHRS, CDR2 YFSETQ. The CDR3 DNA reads TGCGCCACGCCGGGGGTCCAAGAGACCCAGTACTTC. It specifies CATPGVQETQYF. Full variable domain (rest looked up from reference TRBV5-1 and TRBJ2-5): KAGVTQTPRYLIKTRGQQVTLSCSPISGHRSVSWYQQTPGQGLQFLFEYFSETQRNKGNFPGRFSGRQFSNSRSEMNVSTLELGDSALYLCATPGVQETQYFGPGTRLLVL.

The CDR3, as DNA: TGTGCCAGCAGCCACTCAGAGTTAGCGGGGGTCCCAGATACGCAGTATTTT. As protein: CASSHSELAGVPDTQYF. This chain connects TRBV14 to TRBJ2-3, with TRBD2 identical over 9 bases. This CDR3 spans 17 amino acids. The J segment lost 4 bases and the V segment lost 3 bases, leaving 11 bases of the junction unmatched. The germline CDR1 and CDR2 sequences are SGHDN and FVKESK. The complete variable domain, with remaining parts taken from reference TRBV14 and TRBJ2-3, reads EAGVTQFPSHSVIEKGQTVTLRCDPISGHDNLYWYRRVMGKEIKFLLHFVKESKQDESGMPNNRFLAERTGGTYSTLKVQPAELEDSGVYFCASSHSELAGVPDTQYFGPGTRLTVL.

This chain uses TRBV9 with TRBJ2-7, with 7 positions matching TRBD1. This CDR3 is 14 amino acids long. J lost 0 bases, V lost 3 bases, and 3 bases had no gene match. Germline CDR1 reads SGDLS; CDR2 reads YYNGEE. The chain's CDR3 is CASSAGTVSYEQYF. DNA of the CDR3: TGTGCCAGCAGCGCCGGGACAGTCTCCTACGAGCAGTACTTC.

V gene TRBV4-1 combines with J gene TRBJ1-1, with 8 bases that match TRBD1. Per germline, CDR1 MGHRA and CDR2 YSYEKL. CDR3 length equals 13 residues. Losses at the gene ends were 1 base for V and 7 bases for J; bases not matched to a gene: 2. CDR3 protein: CASSQATGVEAFF. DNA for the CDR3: TGCGCCAGCAGCCAAGCGACAGGGGTTGAAGCTTTCTTT.

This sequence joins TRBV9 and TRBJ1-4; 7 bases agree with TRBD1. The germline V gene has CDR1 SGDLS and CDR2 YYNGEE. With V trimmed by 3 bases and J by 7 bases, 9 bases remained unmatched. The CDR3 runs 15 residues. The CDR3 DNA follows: TGTGCCAGCAGCGAGGAGGGGGCTCGGGGTGAAAAACTGTTTTTT. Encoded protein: CASSEEGARGEKLFF.

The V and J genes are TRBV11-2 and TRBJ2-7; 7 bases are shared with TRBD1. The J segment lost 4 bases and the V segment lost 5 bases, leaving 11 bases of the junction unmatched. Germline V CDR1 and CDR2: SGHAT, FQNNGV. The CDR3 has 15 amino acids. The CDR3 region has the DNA TGTGCCAGCAGCACTACAGGGGCTCTAGGGTACGAGCAGTACTTC. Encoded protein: CASSTTGALGYEQYF.

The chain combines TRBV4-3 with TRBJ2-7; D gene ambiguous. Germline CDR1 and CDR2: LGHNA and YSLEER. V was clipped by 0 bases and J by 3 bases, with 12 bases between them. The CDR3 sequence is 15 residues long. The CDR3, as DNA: TGCGCCAGCAGCCAAGAGAATACAGCTAACTACGAGCAGTACTTC. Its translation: CASSQENTANYEQYF.

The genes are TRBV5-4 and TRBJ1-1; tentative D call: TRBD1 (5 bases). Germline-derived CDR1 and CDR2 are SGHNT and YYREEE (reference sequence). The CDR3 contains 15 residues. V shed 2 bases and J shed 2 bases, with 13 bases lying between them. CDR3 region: CASSFWRDGNTEAFF. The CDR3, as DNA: TGTGCCAGCAGCTTTTGGCGGGACGGCAACACTGAAGCTTTCTTT.

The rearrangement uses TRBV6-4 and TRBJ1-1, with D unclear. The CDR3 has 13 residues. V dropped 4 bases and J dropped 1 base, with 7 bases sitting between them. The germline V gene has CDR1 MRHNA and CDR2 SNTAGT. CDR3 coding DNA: TGTGCCAGCAGTGTTTCCTCGAACACTGAAGCTTTCTTT. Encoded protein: CASSVSSNTEAFF.

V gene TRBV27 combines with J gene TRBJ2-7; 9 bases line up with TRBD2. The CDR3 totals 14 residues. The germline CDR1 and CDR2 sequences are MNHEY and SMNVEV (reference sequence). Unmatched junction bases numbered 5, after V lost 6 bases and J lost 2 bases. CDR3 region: CASRSTSGPYEQYF. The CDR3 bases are TGTGCCAGCAGGTCGACTAGCGGACCCTACGAGCAGTACTTC.

The CDR3 loop is CASSLEASSRYEQYF. CDR3 bases: TGCGCCAGCAGCTTGGAGGCTAGCTCCCGCTACGAGCAGTACTTC. V gene TRBV5-1 combines with J gene TRBJ2-7; D might be TRBD2 (5 bases). Trimming took 0 bases from V and 3 from J, leaving 13 bases between them. CDR3 size: 15 residues. Germline assignment: CDR1 SGHRS and CDR2 YFSETQ.

The CDR3 DNA follows: TGCAGCGTTGAAGGATTCCGGGACAGGGGGGTCTACGAGCAGTACTTC. This codes for CSVEGFRDRGVYEQYF. The chain links TRBV29-1 to TRBJ2-7, with 11 positions matching TRBD1. Germline assignment: CDR1 SQVTM and CDR2 ANQGSEA. The V segment lost 1 base and the J segment 3 bases; nucleotides outside the gene matches: 8. This CDR3 contains 16 residues.

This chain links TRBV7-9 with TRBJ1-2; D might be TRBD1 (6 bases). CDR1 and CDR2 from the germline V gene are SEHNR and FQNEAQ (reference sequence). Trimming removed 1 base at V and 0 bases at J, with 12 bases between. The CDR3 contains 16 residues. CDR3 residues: CASSLDRDTANYGYTF. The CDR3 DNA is TGTGCCAGCAGCTTAGACCGGGACACTGCTAACTATGGCTACACCTTC.

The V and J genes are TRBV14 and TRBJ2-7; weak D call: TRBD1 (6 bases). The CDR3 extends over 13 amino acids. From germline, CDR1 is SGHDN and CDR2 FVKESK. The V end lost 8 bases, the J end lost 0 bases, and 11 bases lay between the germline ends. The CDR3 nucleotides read TGTGCCAGCCGTAAGACAGGCTCCTACGAGCAGTACTTC. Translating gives CASRKTGSYEQYF.

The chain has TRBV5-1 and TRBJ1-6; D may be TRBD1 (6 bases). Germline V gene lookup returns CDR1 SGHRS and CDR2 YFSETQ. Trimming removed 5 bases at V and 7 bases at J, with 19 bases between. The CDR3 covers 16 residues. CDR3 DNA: TGCGCCAGCAGAAGTGGGGGAATTGGGGGCAATTCACCCCTCCACTTT. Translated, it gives CASRSGGIGGNSPLHF.

The CDR3 coding sequence is TGCGCCAGCAGCGGGGTGGGAGGGCCCGAGCAGTACTTC. It codes for CASSGVGGPEQYF. The V call is TRBV5-1, the J call TRBJ2-7, with 7 bases identical to TRBD2. The CDR3 has 13 residues. Trimming cost V 4 bases and J 6 bases; bases outside gene matches: 7. The germline gives CDR1 SGHRS, CDR2 YFSETQ.

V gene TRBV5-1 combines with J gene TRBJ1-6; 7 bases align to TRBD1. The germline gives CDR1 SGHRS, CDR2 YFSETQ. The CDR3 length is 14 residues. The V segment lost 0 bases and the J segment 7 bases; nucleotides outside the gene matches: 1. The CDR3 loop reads CASSLEQGNSPLHF. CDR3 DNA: TGCGCCAGCAGCTTGGAACAGGGGAATTCACCCCTCCACTTT.